What follows describes a single TCR beta chain. This sample was included in a study of blood T cell repertoires in COVID-19. Study as a whole: There were acute and convalescent COVID-19 samples, and they came from the United States, Italy and Spain. T cells, B-cell-depleted T cells, or PBMCs provided the cDNA or gDNA that served as material.

In the original processing: Reference gene primer amplification gave estimated nucleated cell counts. The repertoire was sequenced with immunoSEQ multiplex PCR; TCRdb's copy has only in-frame clones and lacks some. Clonal size and the V and J genes are those of that table, whereas D and trimming came from the DNA. Of about 73,000 clones in the sample, less than 75% were seen once. CDR3 length equals 15 residues. Germline values: CDR1 SNHLY, CDR2 FYNNEI. V shed 8 bases, J shed 2 bases, and the junction held 10 bases outside the gene matches. Sequencing used peripheral blood. This rearrangement joins TRBV2 to TRBJ2-5, with 8 bases fitting TRBD2. This receptor was obtained from a man aged 55 to 70 with acute or convalescent COVID-19. The CDR3 reads CASGVAGGGQETQYF. The CDR3 DNA follows: TGTGCCAGCGGGGTGGCGGGAGGAGGACAAGAGACCCAGTACTTC. Based on the CDR3 plus reference TRBV2 and TRBJ2-5, the full variable domain is EPEVTQTPSHQVTQMGQEVILRCVPISNHLYFYWYRQILGQKVEFLVSFYNNEISEKSEIFDDQFSVERPDGSNFTLKIRSTKLEDSAMYFCASGVAGGGQETQYFGPGTRLLVL.